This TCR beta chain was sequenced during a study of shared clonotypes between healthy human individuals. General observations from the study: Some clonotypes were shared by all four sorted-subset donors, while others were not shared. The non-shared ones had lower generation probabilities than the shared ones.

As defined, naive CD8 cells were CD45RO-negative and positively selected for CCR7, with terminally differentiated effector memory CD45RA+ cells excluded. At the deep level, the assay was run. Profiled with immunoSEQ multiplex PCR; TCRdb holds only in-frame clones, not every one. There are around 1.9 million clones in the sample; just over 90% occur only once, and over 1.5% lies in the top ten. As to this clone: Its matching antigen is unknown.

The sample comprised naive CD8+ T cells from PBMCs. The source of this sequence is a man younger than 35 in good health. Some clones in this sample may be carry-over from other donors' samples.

Here the CDR3 reads CASTGTGTYEQYF. CDR3 in DNA: TGTGCCAGCACCGGGACAGGGACCTACGAGCAGTACTTC. V and J are TRBV27 and TRBJ2-7, with 9 nucleotides matching TRBD1. Germline V CDR1 and CDR2: MNHEY, SMNVEV (reference sequence). J was trimmed by 2 bases and V by 7 bases; bases with no gene match: 3. This CDR3 is 13 amino acids long.